These T cell receptor beta chains were read from a single sample in a study of blood T cell repertoires in COVID-19. Profiled with immunoSEQ multiplex PCR; TCRdb holds only in-frame clones, not every one. The table has 110,000 to 150,000 clones, nearly 85% seen once; the top ten hold 35% to 55%. The sample was peripheral blood. The receptors shown here come from a human donor in a cohort sampled during active COVID-19. Both conserved end residues are part of each CDR3. A D gene is named only where the DNA matches it firmly. The size entry is marked missing in some rows and otherwise reads once, few, many or a size class.

V gene	J gene	D gene	clone size	CDR3 protein	CDR3 DNA
TRBV19	TRBJ2-2	NA	NA	CASSIQGNTGELFF	TGTGCCAGTAGTATACAGGGGAACACCGGGGAGCTGTTTTTT
TRBV5-4	TRBJ2-5	TRBD2	NA	CASSTLAGVAETQYF	TGTGCCAGCAGCACACTAGCGGGAGTTGCAGAGACCCAGTACTTC
TRBV5-1	TRBJ2-7	NA	once	CASSLASNDPYEQYF	TGCGCCAGCAGCTTGGCCTCTAATGATCCCTACGAGCAGTACTTC
TRBV7-3	TRBJ2-2	NA	NA	CASSLNGGENTGELFF	TGTGCCAGCAGCTTAAACGGCGGGGAGAACACCGGGGAGCTGTTTTTT
TRBV27	TRBJ1-5	TRBD1	few	CASSPRQGYQPQHF	TGTGCCAGCAGCCCTAGACAGGGCTATCAGCCCCAGCATTTT
TRBV6-2/TRBV6-3	TRBJ1-5	TRBD1	NA	CASNPTGGNQPQHF	TGTGCCAGCAACCCCACAGGGGGCAATCAGCCCCAGCATTTT
TRBV21-1	TRBJ1-5	NA	NA	CASSNRRDNQPQHF	TGTGCCAGCAGCAATAGACGGGACAATCAGCCCCAGCATTTT
TRBV15	TRBJ1-1	NA	NA	CATSRDKVRVAFF	TGTGCCACCAGCAGAGATAAGGTCCGGGTCGCTTTCTTT
TRBV10-3	TRBJ2-7	NA	NA	CATGGSFPSYEQYF	TGTGCCACTGGGGGGAGTTTTCCCTCCTACGAGCAGTACTTC
TRBV5-1	TRBJ2-2	NA	few	CASSLRAGDTGELFF	TGCGCCAGCAGCTTGAGGGCCGGGGATACCGGGGAGCTGTTTTTT
TRBV9	TRBJ2-1	TRBD2	NA	CASSVPPGGGEQFF	TGTGCCAGCAGCGTACCCCCCGGGGGGGGTGAGCAGTTCTTC
TRBV19	TRBJ2-3	TRBD2	NA	CASRIGGGLQGDTQYF	TGTGCCAGTAGGATCGGGGGGGGCCTACAAGGAGATACGCAGTATTTT
TRBV7-8	TRBJ2-7	NA	few	CASSLSQFPYEQYF	TGTGCCAGCAGCTTATCACAGTTTCCCTACGAGCAGTACTTC
TRBV5-1	TRBJ1-1	NA	NA	CASSKDPLDRNTEAFF	TGCGCCAGCAGCAAAGACCCCTTAGACAGGAACACTGAAGCTTTCTTT
TRBV14	TRBJ2-5	TRBD1	NA	CASSPGQGARETQYF	TGTGCCAGCAGCCCGGGACAGGGGGCAAGGGAGACCCAGTACTTC
TRBV5-1	TRBJ2-3	NA	NA	CASSGGTGAGMNTQYF	TGCGCCAGCTCGGGGGGAACGGGGGCCGGGATGAATACGCAGTATTTT
TRBV7-2	TRBJ1-5	NA	NA	CASSLRAAGNQPQHF	TGTGCCAGCAGCTTAAGGGCAGCGGGCAATCAGCCCCAGCATTTT
TRBV7-9	TRBJ2-1	NA	NA	CASSFHGLNEQFF	TGTGCCAGCAGCTTCCACGGGTTAAATGAGCAGTTCTTC
TRBV11-2	TRBJ1-1	TRBD1	NA	CASSSRQGNTEAFF	TGTGCCAGCAGCAGTCGACAGGGCAACACTGAAGCTTTCTTT
TRBV18	TRBJ2-7	TRBD1	many	CASSPVQGASYEQYF	TGTGCCAGCTCACCAGTACAGGGGGCTTCCTACGAGCAGTACTTC
TRBV5-1	TRBJ1-6	NA	NA	CASSLAGRGSPLHF	TGCGCCAGCAGCTTGGCGGGTAGAGGTTCACCCCTCCACTTT
TRBV7-8	TRBJ2-3	TRBD2	NA	CASSLKAGGLAGTHTQYF	TGTGCCAGCAGCTTAAAGGCGGGGGGACTAGCGGGGACCCATACGCAGTATTTT
TRBV9	TRBJ1-6	NA	NA	CASSPRRGVGNSPLHF	TGTGCCAGCAGCCCCCGGCGGGGGGTGGGGAATTCACCCCTCCACTTT
TRBV9	TRBJ2-3	TRBD2	NA	CASSVGLAGVEDTQYF	TGTGCCAGCAGCGTAGGGCTAGCGGGAGTTGAGGATACGCAGTATTTT
TRBV19	TRBJ1-1	NA	NA	CASSSVQRNTEAFF	TGTGCCAGTAGTTCAGTACAGAGGAACACTGAAGCTTTCTTT